The 18 T cell receptor beta chains presented below share a single source sample, sequenced in a study of PD-1 blockade in classical Hodgkin lymphoma. Profiling relied on immunoSEQ multiplex PCR, and the TCRdb table lists in-frame clones only, not all of them. The data show approximately 110,000 clones, 89% seen once. The sample's time point: cycle 4 day 1 (C4D1), after more than five weeks of nivolumab. Relapse after autologous stem cell transplantation occurred in every patient, and brentuximab vedotin exposure varied. The sequences come from peripheral blood mononuclear cells (PBMCs), collected before the fourth cycle of nivolumab. The source is a human donor with classical Hodgkin lymphoma.

This chain joins TRBV7-2 and TRBJ2-5, with D perhaps matching TRBD1 (6 bases). In germline, CDR1 is SGHTA, CDR2 FQGNSA. The CDR3 consists of 13 residues. V lost 5 bases and J lost 5, with 12 bases in between. Here the CDR3 reads CASSPGVGETQYF. The CDR3 nucleotides are TGTGCCAGCAGCCCAGGGGTCGGCGAGACCCAGTACTTC.

This rearrangement joins TRBV28 to TRBJ2-7; D might be TRBD2 (5 bases). CDR3 length: 15 amino acids. The V and J ends lost 2 bases and 5 bases respectively, with 16 bases between them. The V gene's germline CDR1 is MDHEN and CDR2 SYDVKM. The CDR3 DNA reads as TGTGCCAGCAGTTTAGCTAGCACAGTAATCCACGAGCAGTACTTC. Translation: CASSLASTVIHEQYF.

This rearrangement joins TRBV9 to TRBJ1-1; possible D gene TRBD1, 5 bases. Trimming took off 0 bases at V and 0 bases at J, with 12 bases between the two ends. In germline, CDR1 is SGDLS, CDR2 YYNGEE. The CDR3 is 16 amino acids. The CDR3 DNA sequence: TGTGCCAGCAGCGTAGATGGGGCAGGGTTGAACACTGAAGCTTTCTTT. Its translation: CASSVDGAGLNTEAFF.

This sequence joins TRBV27 and TRBJ2-7, with TRBD1 identical over 7 bases. This CDR3 region has 15 residues. In germline, CDR1 is MNHEY, CDR2 SMNVEV (reference sequence). V gave up 5 bases and J gave up 3 bases; unmatched junction bases: 10. CDR3 in amino acids: CASSLSGGKDYEQYF. The CDR3 DNA reads TGTGCCAGCAGTCTTTCAGGGGGTAAGGACTACGAGCAGTACTTC.

This sequence joins TRBV6-1 and TRBJ2-3; 10 positions agree with TRBD2. This CDR3 is 15 amino acids long. Germline CDR1 MNHNS, CDR2 SASEGT. Trimming took 5 bases from V and 3 from J; bases not matched to a gene: 5. The CDR3 DNA sequence: TGTGCCAGCAGTTCGGGACTAGCGATGACAGATACGCAGTATTTT. It codes for CASSSGLAMTDTQYF.

The V call is TRBV19, the J call TRBJ2-7; 7 bases align to TRBD1. The V gene end was trimmed by 9 bases and the J gene end by 0 bases; junction bases not matched to a gene: 8. The CDR3 spans 14 residues. Germline V gene data show CDR1 as LNHDA and CDR2 as SQIVND (reference sequence). In DNA form, the CDR3 reads TGTGCCAGAGACAGGGTAATATACTCCTACGAGCAGTACTTC. Translating it yields CARDRVIYSYEQYF.

This chain joins TRBV6-6 and TRBJ2-4; 10 bases match TRBD1. V dropped 5 bases and J dropped 5; count of bases not matched to a gene: 6. The CDR3 totals 15 residues. Looked up from germline, CDR1 is MNHNY and CDR2 is SVGAGI (reference sequence). CDR3 bases: TGTGCCAGCAGTGGGGGACAGGGGTTAGAAAACATTCAGTACTTC. Its protein is CASSGGQGLENIQYF.

The chain links TRBV19 to TRBJ1-1, with 7 positions matching TRBD1. V shed 9 bases, J shed 1 base, and the junction held 20 bases outside the gene matches. Germline V gene sequence: CDR1 LNHDA, CDR2 SQIVND (reference sequence). The CDR3 is made up of 18 amino acids. The CDR3 DNA is TGTGCCAGCTCCCTAGGGGGCGCTTGGTTATCCCCGAACACTGAAGCTTTCTTT. Translation: CASSLGGAWLSPNTEAFF.

This chain uses TRBV29-1 with TRBJ1-1, with a tentative D call TRBD1 (6 bases). V lost 3 bases, J lost 5 bases, and 16 bases lay in between. CDR1 is SQVTM, CDR2 ANQGSEA, per germline. This CDR3 has 14 residues. The CDR3 region has the DNA TGCAGCGTTGATTACTCCCGAGGGGGAACTGAAGCTTTCTTT. It translates to CSVDYSRGGTEAFF.

The chain links TRBV29-1 to TRBJ1-2; D remains unclear. The CDR3 loop spans 13 amino acids. Per germline, CDR1 SQVTM and CDR2 ANQGSEA. Between the trimmed V and J ends, which lost 7 bases and 2 bases, there was a span of 14 bases. The CDR3 coding sequence is TGCAGCGGCCTCGAGGGTTTCAACTATGGCTACACCTTC. It encodes CSGLEGFNYGYTF.

This clone showed up just once. The chain employs TRBV6-1 and TRBJ1-1; the D gene is possibly TRBD1 (6 bases). The CDR3 has 13 amino acids. CDR1 and CDR2 from the germline V gene are MNHNS and SASEGT. V shed 7 bases and J shed 10 bases, with 19 bases lying between them. CDR3 coding DNA: TGTGCCAGCATGGGGGGCCGCGCCTGGGTAGCTTTCTTT. Translation: CASMGGRAWVAFF.

CDR3 sequence reads: CASSQDAGPSLNTGELFF. The CDR3 DNA reads as TGTGCCAGCAGCCAAGATGCAGGTCCTTCTTTAAACACCGGGGAGCTGTTTTTT. The chain links TRBV14 to TRBJ2-2; no clear D gene. The V end was cut by 0 bases, the J end by 2 bases, with 16 bases between. Germline V gene sequence: CDR1 SGHDN, CDR2 FVKESK. CDR3 size: 18 residues.

In its sample, this clone was seen once. The chain joins TRBV27 to TRBJ2-7; D assignment may be TRBD1 or TRBD2 (5 bases each). CDR3 length: 11 amino acids. CDR1 is MNHEY, CDR2 SMNVEV, per germline (reference sequence). Deletions cut 6 bases from V and 6 bases from J, with 9 bases between. CDR3 residues: CASRGRLEQYF. The CDR3 DNA reads TGTGCCAGCAGGGGACGCCTCGAGCAGTACTTC.

The CDR3, as DNA: TGTGCCAGCAGTCACACAGGGGGCAGAGAGACCCAGTACTTC. Encoded protein: CASSHTGGRETQYF. The V and J genes are TRBV6-1 and TRBJ2-5; TRBD1 agrees at 9 bases. CDR3 length: 14 residues. The V gene's germline CDR1 is MNHNS and CDR2 SASEGT. V lost 5 bases and J lost 4; bases outside the gene matches: 5.

This clone was found a few times. This sequence joins TRBV30 and TRBJ1-3; D gene ambiguous. This CDR3 spans 14 amino acids. Trimming stripped 2 bases from V and 0 bases from J, with 8 bases between. Germline V CDR1 and CDR2: GTSNPN, SVGIG (reference sequence). CDR3 nucleotide sequence: TGTGCCTGGAGTCGCGGATACTCTGGAAACACCATATATTTT. Its translation is CAWSRGYSGNTIYF.

This clone was seen a single time. V and J are TRBV9 and TRBJ2-1, with no clear D. CDR1 and CDR2 from the germline V gene are SGDLS and YYNGEE. This CDR3 contains 14 residues. Trimming took off 0 bases at V and 4 bases at J, with 8 bases between the two ends. The CDR3 DNA sequence: TGTGCCAGCAGCGTAGACGGAAAGTACAATGAGCAGTTCTTC. Translated: CASSVDGKYNEQFF.

This clone was counted a single time. The CDR3 bases are TGCGCCAGCAGCCCCAATCTCGGGGAGACCCAGTACTTC. Encoded protein: CASSPNLGETQYF. The rearrangement uses TRBV4-1 and TRBJ2-5; no clear D gene. Germline CDR1 and CDR2: MGHRA and YSYEKL. The CDR3 runs 13 residues. The V gene lost 4 bases and the J gene lost 5 bases, with 11 bases spanning the gap.

The chain recombines TRBV2 with TRBJ2-1, with 10 nucleotides matching TRBD1. The CDR3 runs to 13 residues. Germline CDR1 SNHLY, CDR2 FYNNEI. V shed 10 bases, J shed 7 bases, and the junction held 7 bases outside the gene matches. The CDR3 reads CANDRGQKNEQFF. For the CDR3, the DNA is TGTGCCAACGACAGGGGGCAGAAGAATGAGCAGTTCTTC.